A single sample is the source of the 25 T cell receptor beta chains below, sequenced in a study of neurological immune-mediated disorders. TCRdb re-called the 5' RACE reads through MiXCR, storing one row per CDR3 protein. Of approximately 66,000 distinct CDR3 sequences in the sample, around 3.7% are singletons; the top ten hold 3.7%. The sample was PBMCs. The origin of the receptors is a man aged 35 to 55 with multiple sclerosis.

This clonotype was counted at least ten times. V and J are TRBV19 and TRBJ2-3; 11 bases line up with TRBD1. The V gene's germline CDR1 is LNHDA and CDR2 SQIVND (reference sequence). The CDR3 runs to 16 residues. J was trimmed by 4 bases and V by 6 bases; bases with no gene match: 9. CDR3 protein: CASSGQGAHKPDTQYF. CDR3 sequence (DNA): TGTGCCAGTAGCGGACAGGGGGCGCATAAGCCAGATACGCAGTATTTT.

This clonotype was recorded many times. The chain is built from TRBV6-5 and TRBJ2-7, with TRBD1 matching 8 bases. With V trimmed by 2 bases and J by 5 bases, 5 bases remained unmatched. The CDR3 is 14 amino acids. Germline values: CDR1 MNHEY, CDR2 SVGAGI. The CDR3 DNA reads TGTGCCAGCAGTTACGCGACAGGGGCCCACGAGCAGTACTTC. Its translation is CASSYATGAHEQYF.

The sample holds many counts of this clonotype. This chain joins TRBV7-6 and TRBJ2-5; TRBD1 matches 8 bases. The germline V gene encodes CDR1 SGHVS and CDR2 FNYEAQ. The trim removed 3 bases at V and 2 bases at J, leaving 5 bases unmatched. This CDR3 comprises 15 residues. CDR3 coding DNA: TGTGCCAGCAGCTTGGGGACAGGATATCAAGAGACCCAGTACTTC. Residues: CASSLGTGYQETQYF.

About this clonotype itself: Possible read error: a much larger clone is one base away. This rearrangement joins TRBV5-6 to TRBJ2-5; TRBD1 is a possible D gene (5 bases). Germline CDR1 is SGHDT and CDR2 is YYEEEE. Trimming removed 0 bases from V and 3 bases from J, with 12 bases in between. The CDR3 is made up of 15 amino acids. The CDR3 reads CASSLEVVREETQYF. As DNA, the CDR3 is TGTGCCAGCAGCTTGGAGGTTGTCAGGGAAGAGACCCAGTACTTC.

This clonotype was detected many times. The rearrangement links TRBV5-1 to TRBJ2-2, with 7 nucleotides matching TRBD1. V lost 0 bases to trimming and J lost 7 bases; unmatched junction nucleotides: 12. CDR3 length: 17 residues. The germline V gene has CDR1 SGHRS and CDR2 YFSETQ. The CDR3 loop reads CASSLVGDSDVGGELFF. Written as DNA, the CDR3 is TGCGCCAGCAGCTTGGTGGGGGACAGTGACGTTGGCGGGGAGCTGTTTTTT.

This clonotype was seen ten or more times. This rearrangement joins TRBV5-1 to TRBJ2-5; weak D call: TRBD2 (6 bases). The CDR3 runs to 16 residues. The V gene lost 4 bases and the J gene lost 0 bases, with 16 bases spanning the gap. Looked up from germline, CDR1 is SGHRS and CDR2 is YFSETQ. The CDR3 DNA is TGCGCCAGCAGCCTCGAGCGGGCCCGGTACCAAGAGACCCAGTACTTC. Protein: CASSLERARYQETQYF.

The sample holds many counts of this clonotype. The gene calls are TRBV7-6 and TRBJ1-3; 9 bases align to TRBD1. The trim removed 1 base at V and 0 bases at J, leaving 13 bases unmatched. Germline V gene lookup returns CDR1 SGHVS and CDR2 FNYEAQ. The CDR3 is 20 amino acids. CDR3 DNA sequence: TGTGCCAGCAGCTTAGTTTTTGGGGGAACAGGGGGCAGCTCTGGAAACACCATATATTTT. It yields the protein CASSLVFGGTGGSSGNTIYF.

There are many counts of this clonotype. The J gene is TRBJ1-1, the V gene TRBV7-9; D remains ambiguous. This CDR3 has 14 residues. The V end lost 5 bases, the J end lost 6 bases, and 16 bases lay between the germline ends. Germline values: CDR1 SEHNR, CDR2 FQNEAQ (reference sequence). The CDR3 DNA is TGTGCCAGCAGCAGAGAGGACTTCACGTCTGAAGCTTTCTTT. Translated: CASSREDFTSEAFF.

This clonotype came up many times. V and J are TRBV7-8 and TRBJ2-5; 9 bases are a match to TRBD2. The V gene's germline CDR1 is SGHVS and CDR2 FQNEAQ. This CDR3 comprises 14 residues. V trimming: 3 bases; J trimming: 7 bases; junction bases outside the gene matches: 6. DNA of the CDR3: TGTGCCAGCAGCTTTCGCGGGGGGGCCGGGACCCAGTACTTC. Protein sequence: CASSFRGGAGTQYF.

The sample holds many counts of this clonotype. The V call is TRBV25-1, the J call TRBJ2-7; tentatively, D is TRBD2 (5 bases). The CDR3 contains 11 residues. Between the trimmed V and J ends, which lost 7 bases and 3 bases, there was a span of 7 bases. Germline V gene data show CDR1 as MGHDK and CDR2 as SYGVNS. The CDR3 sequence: CASIGNYEQYF. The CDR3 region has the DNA TGTGCCAGCATCGGGAACTACGAGCAGTACTTC.

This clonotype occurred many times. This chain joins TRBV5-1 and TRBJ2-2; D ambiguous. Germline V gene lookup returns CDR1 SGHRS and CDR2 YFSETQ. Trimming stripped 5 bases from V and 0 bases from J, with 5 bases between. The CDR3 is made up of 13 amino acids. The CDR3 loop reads CASRSSNTGELFF. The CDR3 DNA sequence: TGCGCCAGCAGGAGCTCGAACACCGGGGAGCTGTTTTTT.

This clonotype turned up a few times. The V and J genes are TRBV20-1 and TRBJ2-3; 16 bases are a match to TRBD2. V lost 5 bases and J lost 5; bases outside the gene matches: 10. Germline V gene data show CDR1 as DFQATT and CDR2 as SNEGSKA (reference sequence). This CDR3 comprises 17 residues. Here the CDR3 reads CSAPGTSGRASIDTQYF. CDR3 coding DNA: TGCAGTGCTCCCGGGACTAGCGGGAGGGCTTCGATAGATACGCAGTATTTT.

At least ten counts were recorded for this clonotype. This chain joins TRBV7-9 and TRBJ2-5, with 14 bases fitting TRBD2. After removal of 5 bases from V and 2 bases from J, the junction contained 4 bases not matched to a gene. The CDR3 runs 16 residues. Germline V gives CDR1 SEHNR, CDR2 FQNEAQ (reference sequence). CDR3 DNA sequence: TGTGCCAGCAGCGCCCGGACTAGCGGGAGGCAAGAGACCCAGTACTTC. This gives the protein CASSARTSGRQETQYF.

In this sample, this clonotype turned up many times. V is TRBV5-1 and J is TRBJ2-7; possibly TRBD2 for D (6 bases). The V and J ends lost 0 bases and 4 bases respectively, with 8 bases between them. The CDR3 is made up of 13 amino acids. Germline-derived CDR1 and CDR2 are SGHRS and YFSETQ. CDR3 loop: CASSLGLDYEQYF. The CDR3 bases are TGCGCCAGCAGCTTGGGACTAGATTACGAGCAGTACTTC.

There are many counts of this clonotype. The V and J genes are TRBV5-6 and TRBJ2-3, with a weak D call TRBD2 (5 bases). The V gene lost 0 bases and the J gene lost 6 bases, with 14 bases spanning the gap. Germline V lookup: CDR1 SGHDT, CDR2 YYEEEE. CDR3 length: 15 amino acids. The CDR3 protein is CASSLETILRDTQYF. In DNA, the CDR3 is TGTGCCAGCAGCTTGGAGACTATCCTGAGGGATACGCAGTATTTT.

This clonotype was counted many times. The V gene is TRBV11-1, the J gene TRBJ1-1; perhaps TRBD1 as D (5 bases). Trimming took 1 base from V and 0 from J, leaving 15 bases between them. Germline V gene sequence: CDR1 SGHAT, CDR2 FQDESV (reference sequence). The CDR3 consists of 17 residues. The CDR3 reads CASSLVRGERMNTEAFF. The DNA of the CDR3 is TGTGCCAGCAGCTTAGTTAGAGGGGAACGCATGAACACTGAAGCTTTCTTT.

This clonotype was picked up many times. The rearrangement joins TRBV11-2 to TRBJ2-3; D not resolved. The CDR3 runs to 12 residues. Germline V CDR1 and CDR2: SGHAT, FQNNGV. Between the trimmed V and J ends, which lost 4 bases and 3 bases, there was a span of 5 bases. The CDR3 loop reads CASSSYTDTQYF. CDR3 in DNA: TGTGCCAGCAGCTCCTATACAGATACGCAGTATTTT.

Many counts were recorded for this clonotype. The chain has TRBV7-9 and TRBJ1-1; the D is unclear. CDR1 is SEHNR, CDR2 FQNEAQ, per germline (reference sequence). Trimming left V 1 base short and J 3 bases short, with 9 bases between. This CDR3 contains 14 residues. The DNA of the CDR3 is TGTGCCAGCAGCTTAGGAGAGGGATACACTGAAGCTTTCTTT. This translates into CASSLGEGYTEAFF.

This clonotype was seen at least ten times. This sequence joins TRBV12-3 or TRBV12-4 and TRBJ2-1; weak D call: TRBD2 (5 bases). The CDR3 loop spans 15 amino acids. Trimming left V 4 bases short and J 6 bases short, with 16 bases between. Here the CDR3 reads CASSWSLAGSNEQFF. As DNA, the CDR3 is TGTGCCAGCAGTTGGAGCCTAGCCGGATCCAATGAGCAGTTCTTC.

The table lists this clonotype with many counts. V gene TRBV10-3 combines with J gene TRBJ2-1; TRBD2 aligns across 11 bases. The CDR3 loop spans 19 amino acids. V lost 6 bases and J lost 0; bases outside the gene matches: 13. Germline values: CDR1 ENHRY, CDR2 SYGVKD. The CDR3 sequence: CAIRLNPGLAEGSYNEQFF. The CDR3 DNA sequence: TGTGCCATCAGATTAAACCCGGGACTAGCGGAGGGCTCCTACAATGAGCAGTTCTTC.

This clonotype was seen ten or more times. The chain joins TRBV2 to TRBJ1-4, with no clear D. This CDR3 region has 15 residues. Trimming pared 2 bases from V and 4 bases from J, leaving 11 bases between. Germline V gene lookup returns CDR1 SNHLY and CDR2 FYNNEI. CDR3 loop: CASSESRSNNEKLFF. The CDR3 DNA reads TGTGCCAGCAGTGAAAGCCGGTCAAATAATGAAAAACTGTTTTTT.

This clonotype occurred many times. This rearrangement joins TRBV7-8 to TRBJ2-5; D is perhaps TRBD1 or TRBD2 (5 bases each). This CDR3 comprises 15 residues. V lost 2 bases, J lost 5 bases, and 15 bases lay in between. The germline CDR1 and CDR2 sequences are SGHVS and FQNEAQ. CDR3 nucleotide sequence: TGTGCCAGCAGCTTATCGGGACGCGCTTTCGAGACCCAGTACTTC. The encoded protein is CASSLSGRAFETQYF.

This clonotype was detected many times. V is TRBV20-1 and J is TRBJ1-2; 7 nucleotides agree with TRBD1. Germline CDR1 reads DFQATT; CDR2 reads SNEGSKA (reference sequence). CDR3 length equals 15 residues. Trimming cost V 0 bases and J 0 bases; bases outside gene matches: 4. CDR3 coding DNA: TGCAGTGCTAGAGATGCCCAGGGGGCTAACTATGGCTACACCTTC. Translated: CSARDAQGANYGYTF.

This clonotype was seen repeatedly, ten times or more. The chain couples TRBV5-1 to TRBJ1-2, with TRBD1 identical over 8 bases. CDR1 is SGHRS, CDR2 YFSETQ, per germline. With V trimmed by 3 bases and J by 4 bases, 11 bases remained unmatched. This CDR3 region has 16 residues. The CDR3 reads CASSSGQDLGGYGYTF. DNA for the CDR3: TGCGCCAGCAGCTCGGGACAGGACCTCGGAGGCTATGGCTACACCTTC.

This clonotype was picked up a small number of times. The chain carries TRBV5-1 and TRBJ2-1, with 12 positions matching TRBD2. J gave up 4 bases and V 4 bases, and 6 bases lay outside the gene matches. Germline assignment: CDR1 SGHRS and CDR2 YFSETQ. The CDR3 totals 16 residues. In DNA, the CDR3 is TGCGCCAGCAGCCGGACTAGCGGGATGACGTACAATGAGCAGTTCTTC. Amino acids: CASSRTSGMTYNEQFF.